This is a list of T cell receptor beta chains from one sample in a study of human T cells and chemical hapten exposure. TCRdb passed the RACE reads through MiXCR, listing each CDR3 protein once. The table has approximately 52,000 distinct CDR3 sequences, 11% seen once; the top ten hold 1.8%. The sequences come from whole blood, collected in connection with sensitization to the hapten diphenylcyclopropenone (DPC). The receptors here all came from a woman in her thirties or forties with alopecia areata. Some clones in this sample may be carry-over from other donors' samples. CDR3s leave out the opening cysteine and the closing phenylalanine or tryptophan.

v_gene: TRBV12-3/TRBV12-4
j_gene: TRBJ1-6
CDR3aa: ASSRTVTNSPLH

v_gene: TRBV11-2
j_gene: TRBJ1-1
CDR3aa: ASSLVLGQNTEAF

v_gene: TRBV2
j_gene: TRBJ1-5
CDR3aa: ASSELWLQPQH

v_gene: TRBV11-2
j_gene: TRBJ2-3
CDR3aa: ASSPRGPPADTQY

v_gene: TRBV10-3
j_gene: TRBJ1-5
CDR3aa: AISDGNQPQH

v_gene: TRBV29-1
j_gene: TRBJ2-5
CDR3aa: SVGLDGETQY

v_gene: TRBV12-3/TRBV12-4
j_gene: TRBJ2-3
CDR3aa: ASGKGDPPDTQY

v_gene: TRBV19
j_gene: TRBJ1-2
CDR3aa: ASRAEYGYT

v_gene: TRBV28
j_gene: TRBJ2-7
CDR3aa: ASSLSGVPYEQY

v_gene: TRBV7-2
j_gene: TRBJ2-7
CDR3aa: ASSLTSYEQY

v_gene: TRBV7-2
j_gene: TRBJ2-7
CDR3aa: ASSLARTYEQY

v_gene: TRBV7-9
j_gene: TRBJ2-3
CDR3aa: ASSPTSPTQY

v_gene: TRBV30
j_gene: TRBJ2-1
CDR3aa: ASTGYNEQF

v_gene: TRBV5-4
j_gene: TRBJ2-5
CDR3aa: ASSLGQGLQETQY

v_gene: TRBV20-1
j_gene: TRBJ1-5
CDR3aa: SAMTGGGNQPQH

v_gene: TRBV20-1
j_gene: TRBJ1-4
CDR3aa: SARRSDRAQNEKLF

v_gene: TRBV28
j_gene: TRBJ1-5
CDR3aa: ASSPGTAKHQPQH

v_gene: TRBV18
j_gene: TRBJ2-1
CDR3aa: ASSRRTQTDEQF

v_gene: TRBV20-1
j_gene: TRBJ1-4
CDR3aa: SARDPGQMGEKLF

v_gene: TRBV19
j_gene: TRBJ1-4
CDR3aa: ASRYRDSNEKLF

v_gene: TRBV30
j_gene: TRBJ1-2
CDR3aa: AWSVQGPDYGYT

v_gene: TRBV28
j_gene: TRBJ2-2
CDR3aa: ASSLTTGELF

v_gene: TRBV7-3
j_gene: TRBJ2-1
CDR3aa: ASSPLAGWNEQF

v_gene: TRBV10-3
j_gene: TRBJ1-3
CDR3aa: AISESPGQGNTIY

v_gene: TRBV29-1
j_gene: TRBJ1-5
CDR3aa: SVEVGAAQPQH

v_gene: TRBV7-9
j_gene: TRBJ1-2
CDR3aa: ASSLASLNYGYT

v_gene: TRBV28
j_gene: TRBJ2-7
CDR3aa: ASSLTRYEQY